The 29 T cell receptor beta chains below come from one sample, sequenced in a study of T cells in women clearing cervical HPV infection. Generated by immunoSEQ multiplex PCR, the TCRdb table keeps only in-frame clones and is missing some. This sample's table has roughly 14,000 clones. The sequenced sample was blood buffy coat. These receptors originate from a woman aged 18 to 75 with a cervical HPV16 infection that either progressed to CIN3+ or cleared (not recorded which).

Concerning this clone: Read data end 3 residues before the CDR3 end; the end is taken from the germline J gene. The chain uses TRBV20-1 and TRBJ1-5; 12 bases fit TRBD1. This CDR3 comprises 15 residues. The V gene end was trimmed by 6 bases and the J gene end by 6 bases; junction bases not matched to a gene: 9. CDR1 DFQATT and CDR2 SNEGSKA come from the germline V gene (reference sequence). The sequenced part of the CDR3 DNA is TGCAGTGCACCAACCGGGACAGGGGGCCGTCAGCCC. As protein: CSAPTGTGGRQP. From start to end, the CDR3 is CSAPTGTGGRQPQHF.

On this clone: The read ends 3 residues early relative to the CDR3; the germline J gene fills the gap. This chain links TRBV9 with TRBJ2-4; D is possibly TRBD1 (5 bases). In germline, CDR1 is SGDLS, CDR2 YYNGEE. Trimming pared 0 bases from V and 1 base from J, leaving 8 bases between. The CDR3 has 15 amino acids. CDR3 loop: CASSVAGLAKNIQYF. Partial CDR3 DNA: TGTGCCAGCAGCGTAGCAGGGCTCGCCAAAAACATT.

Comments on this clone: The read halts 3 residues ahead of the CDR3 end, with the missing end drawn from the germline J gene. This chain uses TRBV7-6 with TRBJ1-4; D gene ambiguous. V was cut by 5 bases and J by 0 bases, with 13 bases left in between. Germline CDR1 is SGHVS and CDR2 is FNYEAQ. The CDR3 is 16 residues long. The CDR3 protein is CASSPISTSTNEKLFF. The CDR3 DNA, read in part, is TGTGCCAGCAGCCCTATCTCCACTTCAACTAATGAAAAA.

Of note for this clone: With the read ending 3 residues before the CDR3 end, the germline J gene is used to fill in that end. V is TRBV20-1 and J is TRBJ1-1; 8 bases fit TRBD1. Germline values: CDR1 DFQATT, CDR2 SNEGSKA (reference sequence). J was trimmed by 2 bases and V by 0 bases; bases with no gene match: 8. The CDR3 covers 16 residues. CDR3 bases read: TGCAGTGCTAGAGATGTGGGGGACAGGAGAAACACTGAA. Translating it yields CSARDVGDRRNTE. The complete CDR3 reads CSARDVGDRRNTEAFF.

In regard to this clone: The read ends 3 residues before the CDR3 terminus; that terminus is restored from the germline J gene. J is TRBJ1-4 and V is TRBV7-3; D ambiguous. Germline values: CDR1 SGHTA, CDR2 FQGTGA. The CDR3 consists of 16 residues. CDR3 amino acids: CASSLEGVSYNSPLFF. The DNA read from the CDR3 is TGTGCCAGCAGCCTTGAAGGTGTTAGCTATAATTCACCA.

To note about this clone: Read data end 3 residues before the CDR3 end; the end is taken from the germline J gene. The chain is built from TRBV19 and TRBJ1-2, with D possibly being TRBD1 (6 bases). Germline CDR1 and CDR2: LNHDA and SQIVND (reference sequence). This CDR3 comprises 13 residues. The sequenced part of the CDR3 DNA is TGTGCCAGTAGTATTCAGGGGTTCGACGAC. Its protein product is CASSIQGFDD. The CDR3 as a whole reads CASSIQGFDDYTF.

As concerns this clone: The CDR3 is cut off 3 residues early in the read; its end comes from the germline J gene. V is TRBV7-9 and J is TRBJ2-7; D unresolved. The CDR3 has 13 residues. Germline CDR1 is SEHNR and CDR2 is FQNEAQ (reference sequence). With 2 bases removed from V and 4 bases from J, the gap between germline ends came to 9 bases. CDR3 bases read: TGTGCCAGCAGCTTATTCGGTCCTTACGAG. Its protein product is CASSLFGPYE. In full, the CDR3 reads CASSLFGPYEQYF.

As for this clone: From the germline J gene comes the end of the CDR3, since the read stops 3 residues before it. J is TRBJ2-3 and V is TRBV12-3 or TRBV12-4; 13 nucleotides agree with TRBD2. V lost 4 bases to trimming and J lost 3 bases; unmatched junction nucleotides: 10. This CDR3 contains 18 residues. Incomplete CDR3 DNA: TGTGCCAGCAGTTCCATGACGACTAGCGGGGGGCCTACAGATACG. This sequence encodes CASSSMTTSGGPTDT. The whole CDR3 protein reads CASSSMTTSGGPTDTQYF.

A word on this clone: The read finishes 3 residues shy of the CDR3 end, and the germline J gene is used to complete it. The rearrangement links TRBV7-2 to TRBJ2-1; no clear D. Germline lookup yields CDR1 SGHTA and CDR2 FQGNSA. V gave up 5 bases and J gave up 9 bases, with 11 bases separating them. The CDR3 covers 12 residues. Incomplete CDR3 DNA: TGTGCCAGCAGCCCGTCCTCGGGTGAG. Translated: CASSPSSGE. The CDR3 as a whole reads CASSPSSGEQFF.

CDR3 bases read: TGTGCCAGCAGCCATGGGCCTGGAGGCAATCAGCCC. It encodes CASSHGPGGNQP. The whole CDR3 protein is CASSHGPGGNQPQHF. The J gene is TRBJ1-5, the V gene TRBV6-2 or TRBV6-3; D is uncertain. The read is 3 residues too short to cover the CDR3 end, so that end is filled in from the germline J gene. The V and J ends lost 6 bases and 2 bases respectively, with 14 bases between them. Germline V lookup: CDR1 MNHEY, CDR2 SVGEGT. The CDR3 is 15 amino acids.

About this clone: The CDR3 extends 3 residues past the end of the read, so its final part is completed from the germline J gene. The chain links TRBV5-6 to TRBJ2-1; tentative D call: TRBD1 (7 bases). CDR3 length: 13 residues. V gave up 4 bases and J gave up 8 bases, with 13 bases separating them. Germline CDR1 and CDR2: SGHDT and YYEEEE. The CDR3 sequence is CASSLQGRYEQFF. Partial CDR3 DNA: TGTGCCAGCAGCCTACAGGGGAGGTATGAG.

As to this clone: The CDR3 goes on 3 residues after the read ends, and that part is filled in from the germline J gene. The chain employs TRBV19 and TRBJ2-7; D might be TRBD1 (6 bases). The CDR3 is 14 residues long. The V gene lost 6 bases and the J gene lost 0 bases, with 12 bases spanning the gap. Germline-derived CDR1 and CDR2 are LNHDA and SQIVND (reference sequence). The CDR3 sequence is CASRATGSSYEQYF. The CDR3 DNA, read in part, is TGTGCCAGTAGGGCGACAGGAAGCTCCTACGAG. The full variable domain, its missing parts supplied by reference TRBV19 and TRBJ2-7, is DGGITQSPKYLFRKEGQNVTLSCEQNLNHDAMYWYRQDPGQGLRLIYYSQIVNDFQKGDIAEGYSVSREKKESFPLTVTSAQKNPTAFYLCASRATGSSYEQYFGPGTRLTVT.

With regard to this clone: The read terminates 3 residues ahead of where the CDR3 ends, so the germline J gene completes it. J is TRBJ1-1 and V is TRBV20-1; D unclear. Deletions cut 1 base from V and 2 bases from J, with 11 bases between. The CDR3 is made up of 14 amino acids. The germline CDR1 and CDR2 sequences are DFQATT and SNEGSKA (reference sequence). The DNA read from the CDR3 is TGCAGTGCTAGAGTTGGGCAGATTAACACTGAA. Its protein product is CSARVGQINTE. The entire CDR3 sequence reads CSARVGQINTEAFF.

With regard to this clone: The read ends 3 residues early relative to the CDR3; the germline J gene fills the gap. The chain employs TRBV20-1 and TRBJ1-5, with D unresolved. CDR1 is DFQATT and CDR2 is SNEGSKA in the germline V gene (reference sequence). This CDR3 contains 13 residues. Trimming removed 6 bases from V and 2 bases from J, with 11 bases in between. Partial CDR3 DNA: TGCAGTGCCTGGATAGCGGGCAATCAGCCC. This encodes CSAWIAGNQP. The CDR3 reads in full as CSAWIAGNQPQHF.

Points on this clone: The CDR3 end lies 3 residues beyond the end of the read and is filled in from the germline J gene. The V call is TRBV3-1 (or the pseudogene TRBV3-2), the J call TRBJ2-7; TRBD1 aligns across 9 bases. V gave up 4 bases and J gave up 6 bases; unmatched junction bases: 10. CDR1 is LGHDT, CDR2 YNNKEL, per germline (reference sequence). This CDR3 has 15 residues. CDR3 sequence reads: CASSRGTGPLGEQYF. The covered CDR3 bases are TGTGCCAGCAGCCGGGGGACAGGGCCCCTTGGCGAG.

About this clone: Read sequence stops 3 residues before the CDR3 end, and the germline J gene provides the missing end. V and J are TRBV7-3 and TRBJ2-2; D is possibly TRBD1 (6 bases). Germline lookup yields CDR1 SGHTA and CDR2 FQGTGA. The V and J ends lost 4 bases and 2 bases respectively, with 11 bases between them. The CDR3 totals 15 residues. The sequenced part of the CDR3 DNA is TGTGCCAGCAGCTCTCCGGGACACAACACCGGGGAG. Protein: CASSSPGHNTGE. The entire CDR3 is CASSSPGHNTGELFF.

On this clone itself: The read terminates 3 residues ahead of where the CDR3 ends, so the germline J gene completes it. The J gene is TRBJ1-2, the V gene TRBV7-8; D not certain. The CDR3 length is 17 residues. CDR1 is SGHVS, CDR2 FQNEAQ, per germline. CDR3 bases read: TGTGCCAGCAGCGCTCGACGAAAACAGAACTTTTCCCACGAC. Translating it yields CASSARRKQNFSHD. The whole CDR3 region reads CASSARRKQNFSHDYTF. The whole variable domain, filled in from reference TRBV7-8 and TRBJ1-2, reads GAGVSQSPRYKVAKRGQDVALRCDPISGHVSLFWYQQALGQGPEFLTYFQNEAQLDKSGLPSDRFFAERPEGSVSTLKIQRTQQEDSAVYLCASSARRKQNFSHDYTFGSGTRLTVV.

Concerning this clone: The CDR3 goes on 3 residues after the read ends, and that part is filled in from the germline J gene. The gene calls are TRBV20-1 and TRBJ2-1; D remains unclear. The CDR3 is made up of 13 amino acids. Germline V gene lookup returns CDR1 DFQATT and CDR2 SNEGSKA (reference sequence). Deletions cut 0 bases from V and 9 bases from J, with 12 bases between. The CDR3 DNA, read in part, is TGCAGTGCTAGAGATCAAGAACAGCCTGAG. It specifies CSARDQEQPE. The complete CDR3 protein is CSARDQEQPEQFF.

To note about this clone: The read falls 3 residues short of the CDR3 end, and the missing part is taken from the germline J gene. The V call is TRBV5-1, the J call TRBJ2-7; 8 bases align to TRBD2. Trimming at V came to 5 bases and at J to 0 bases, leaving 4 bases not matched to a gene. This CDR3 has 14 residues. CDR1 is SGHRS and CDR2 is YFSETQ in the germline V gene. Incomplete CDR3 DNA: TGCGCCAGCAGAAAGGGACTAGGCTCCTACGAG. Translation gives CASRKGLGSYE. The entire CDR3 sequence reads CASRKGLGSYEQYF.

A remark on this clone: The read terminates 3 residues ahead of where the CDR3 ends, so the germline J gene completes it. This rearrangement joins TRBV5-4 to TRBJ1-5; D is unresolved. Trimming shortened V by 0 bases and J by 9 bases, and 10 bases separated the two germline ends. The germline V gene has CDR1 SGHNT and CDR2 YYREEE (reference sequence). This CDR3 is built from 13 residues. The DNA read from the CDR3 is TGTGCCAGCAGCTTGGACGGGTTCAGGCCC. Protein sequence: CASSLDGFRP. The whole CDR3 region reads CASSLDGFRPQHF.

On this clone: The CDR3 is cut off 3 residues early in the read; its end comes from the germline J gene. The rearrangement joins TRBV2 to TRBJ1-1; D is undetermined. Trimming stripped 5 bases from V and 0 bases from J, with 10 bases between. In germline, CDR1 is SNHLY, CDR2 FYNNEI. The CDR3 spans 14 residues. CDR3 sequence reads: CASSPRYMNTEAFF. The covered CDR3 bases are TGTGCCAGCAGTCCCAGATACATGAACACTGAA. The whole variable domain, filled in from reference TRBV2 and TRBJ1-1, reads EPEVTQTPSHQVTQMGQEVILRCVPISNHLYFYWYRQILGQKVEFLVSFYNNEISEKSEIFDDQFSVERPDGSNFTLKIRSTKLEDSAMYFCASSPRYMNTEAFFGQGTRLTVV.

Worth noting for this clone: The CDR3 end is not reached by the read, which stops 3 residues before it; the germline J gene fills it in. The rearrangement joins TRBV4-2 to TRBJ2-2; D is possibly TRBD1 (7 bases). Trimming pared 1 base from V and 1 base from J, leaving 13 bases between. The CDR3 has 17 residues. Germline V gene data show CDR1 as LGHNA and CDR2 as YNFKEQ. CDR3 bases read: TGTGCCAGCAGCCAAGGAGGCGGGACAGTGAACACCGGGGAG. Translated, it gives CASSQGGGTVNTGE. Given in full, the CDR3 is CASSQGGGTVNTGELFF.

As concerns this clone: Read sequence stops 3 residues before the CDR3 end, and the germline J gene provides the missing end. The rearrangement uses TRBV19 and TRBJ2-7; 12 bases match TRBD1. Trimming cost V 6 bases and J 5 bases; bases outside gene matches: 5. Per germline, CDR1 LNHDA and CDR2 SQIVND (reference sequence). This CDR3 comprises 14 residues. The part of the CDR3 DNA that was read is TGTGCCAGTAGGACCGGGACAGGGGGCCACGAG. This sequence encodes CASRTGTGGHE. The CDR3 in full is CASRTGTGGHEQYF.

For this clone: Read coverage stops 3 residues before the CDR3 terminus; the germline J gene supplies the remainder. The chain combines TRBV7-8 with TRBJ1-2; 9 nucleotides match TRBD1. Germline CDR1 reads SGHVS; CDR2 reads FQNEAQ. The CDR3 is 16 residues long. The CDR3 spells CASSLARDRVIDDYTF. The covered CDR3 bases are TGTGCCAGCAGCTTAGCTCGGGACAGGGTGATCGATGAC.

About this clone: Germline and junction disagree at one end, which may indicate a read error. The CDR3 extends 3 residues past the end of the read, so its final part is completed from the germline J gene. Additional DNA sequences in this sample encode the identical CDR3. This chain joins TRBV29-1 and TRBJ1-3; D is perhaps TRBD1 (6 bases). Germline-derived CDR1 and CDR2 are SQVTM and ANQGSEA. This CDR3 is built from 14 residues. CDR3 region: CSAQGHFSGNTIYF. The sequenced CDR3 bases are TGCAGCGCTCAGGGACATTTCTCTGGAAACACA.

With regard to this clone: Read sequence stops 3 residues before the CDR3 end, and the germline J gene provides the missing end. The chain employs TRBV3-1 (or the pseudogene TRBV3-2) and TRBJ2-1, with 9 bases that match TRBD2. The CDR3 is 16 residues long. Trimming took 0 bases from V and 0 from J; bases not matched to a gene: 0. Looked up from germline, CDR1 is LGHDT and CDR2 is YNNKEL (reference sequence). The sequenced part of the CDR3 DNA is TGTGCCAGCAGCCAAGAGCGGGGGGGCTCCTACAATGAG. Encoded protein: CASSQERGGSYNE. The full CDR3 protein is CASSQERGGSYNEQFF.

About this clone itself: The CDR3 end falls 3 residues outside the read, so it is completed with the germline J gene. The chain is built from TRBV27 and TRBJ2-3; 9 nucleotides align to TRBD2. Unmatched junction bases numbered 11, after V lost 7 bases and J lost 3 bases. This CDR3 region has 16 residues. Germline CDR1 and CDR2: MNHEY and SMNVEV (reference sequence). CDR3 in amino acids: CASIDRGSGSTDTQYF. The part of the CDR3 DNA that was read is TGTGCCAGCATCGATCGAGGTAGCGGGAGTACAGATACG.

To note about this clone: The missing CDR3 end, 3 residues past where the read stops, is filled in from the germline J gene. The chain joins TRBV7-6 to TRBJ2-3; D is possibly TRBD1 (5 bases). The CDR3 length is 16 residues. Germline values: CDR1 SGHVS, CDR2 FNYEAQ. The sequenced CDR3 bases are TGTGCCAGCAGCTTAGAAGGGGCAGGAAGCAATCAGCCG. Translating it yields CASSLEGAGSNQP. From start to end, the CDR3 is CASSLEGAGSNQPQYF.

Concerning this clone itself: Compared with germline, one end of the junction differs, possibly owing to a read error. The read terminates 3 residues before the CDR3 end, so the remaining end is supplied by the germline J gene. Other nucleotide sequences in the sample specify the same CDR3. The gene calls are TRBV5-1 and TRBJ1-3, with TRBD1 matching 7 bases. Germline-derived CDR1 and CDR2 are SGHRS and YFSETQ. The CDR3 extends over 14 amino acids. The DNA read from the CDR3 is TGCGCCAGCAGCCCCCTGTCAGGGGGAAACACT. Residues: CASSPLSGGNT. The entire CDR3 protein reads CASSPLSGGNTIYF.